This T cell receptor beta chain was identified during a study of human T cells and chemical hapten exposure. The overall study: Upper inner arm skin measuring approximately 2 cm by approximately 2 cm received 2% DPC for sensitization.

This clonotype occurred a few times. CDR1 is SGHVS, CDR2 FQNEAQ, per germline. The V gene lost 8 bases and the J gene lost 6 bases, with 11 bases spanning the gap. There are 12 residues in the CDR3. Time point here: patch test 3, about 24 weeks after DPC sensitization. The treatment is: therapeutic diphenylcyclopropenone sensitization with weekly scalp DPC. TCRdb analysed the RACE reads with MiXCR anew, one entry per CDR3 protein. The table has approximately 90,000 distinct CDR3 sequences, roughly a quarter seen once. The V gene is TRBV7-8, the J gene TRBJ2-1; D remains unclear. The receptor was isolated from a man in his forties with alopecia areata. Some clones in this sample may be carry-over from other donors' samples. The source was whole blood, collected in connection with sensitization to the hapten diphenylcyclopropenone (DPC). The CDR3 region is CASARSLNEQFF. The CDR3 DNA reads TGTGCCAGCGCTAGAAGTCTCAATGAGCAGTTCTTC.